This T cell receptor (beta chain) was observed in a study of blood T cell repertoires in COVID-19. About the research overall: COVID-19 samples from acute and convalescent phases originated in the United States, Italy and Spain. The analysed material was cDNA or gDNA that came from T cells, B-cell-depleted T cells, or PBMCs.

As processed by the authors: Nucleated cell number was recorded as an estimate derived from reference gene primer amplification. Method: immunoSEQ multiplex PCR; TCRdb's copy keeps in-frame clones and lacks some. The V and J calls and clone size were taken over from that table, and D and trimming were inferred from the DNA. The repertoire includes roughly 150,000 clones, 75% to 85% of them detected once, and roughly a tenth sits in the top ten. The CDR3 has 16 amino acids. CDR1 SGHDN and CDR2 FVKESK come from the germline V gene. Trimming removed 2 bases at V and 3 bases at J, with 13 bases between. The origin of this receptor is a human donor in a cohort sampled during active COVID-19. The specimen sequenced was peripheral blood. This chain connects TRBV14 to TRBJ2-2; possibly TRBD1 for D (5 bases). CDR3 bases: TGTGCCAGCAGCCAATGGGGCGTATTCGACACCGGGGAGCTGTTTTTT. Amino acid sequence: CASSQWGVFDTGELFF.